These 9 T cell receptor beta chains share one sample of origin, sequenced in a study of glioma-infiltrating T cells after dendritic cell vaccination. Here immunoSEQ multiplex PCR was the method, and the copy in TCRdb shows in-frame clones only, minus some. The sample has 99,000 or so clones; 90% are singletons. Time point specified: after dendritic cell vaccination, including at tumor progression/relapse. The material was blood, obtained after dendritic cell vaccination. Source of these receptors: a human donor with glioblastoma.

This chain joins TRBV5-1 and TRBJ2-1, with TRBD2 matching over 7 bases. The germline gives CDR1 SGHRS, CDR2 YFSETQ. With 2 bases clipped from V and 7 bases from J, the junction kept 9 bases outside the gene matches. The CDR3 spans 15 residues. The CDR3 DNA is TGCGCCAGCAGCTTAAGCGGGGCCTTGGGAAATGAGCAGTTCTTC. This translates into CASSLSGALGNEQFF.

A note on this clone: Other DNA variants within this sample encode the same CDR3. This sequence joins TRBV18 and TRBJ2-7, with a possible D match to TRBD1 (6 bases). Trimming pared 4 bases from V and 0 bases from J, leaving 16 bases between. Germline V CDR1 and CDR2: KGHSH, LQKENI. The CDR3 sequence is 16 residues long. The CDR3 protein is CASSLNAHRASYEQYF. CDR3 DNA: TGTGCCAGCTCACTTAACGCTCACAGGGCCTCCTACGAGCAGTACTTC.

The chain recombines TRBV4-1 with TRBJ2-7; 7 bases match TRBD2. CDR3 size: 17 residues. Germline lookup yields CDR1 MGHRA and CDR2 YSYEKL. V trimming: 0 bases; J trimming: 2 bases; junction bases outside the gene matches: 10. The CDR3 here is CASSQEVLASGTYEQYF. The CDR3 DNA is TGCGCCAGCAGCCAAGAAGTCCTGGCTAGCGGAACCTACGAGCAGTACTTC.

The chain uses TRBV30 and TRBJ1-4, with D possibly matching TRBD1 (5 bases). From germline, CDR1 is GTSNPN and CDR2 SVGIG (reference sequence). V lost 6 bases to trimming and J lost 1 base, with 24 bases between them. The CDR3 loop spans 18 amino acids. The CDR3 region is CACSFPGLSGQTNEKLFF. The CDR3 DNA sequence: TGTGCCTGTTCATTTCCGGGACTCTCTGGGCAAACTAATGAAAAACTGTTTTTT.

The rearrangement uses TRBV7-6 and TRBJ2-5; 11 bases align to TRBD2. J gave up 5 bases and V 5 bases, and 7 bases lay outside the gene matches. Germline V gene lookup returns CDR1 SGHVS and CDR2 FNYEAQ. The CDR3 extends over 15 amino acids. CDR3 region: CASSLETSGTETQYF. CDR3 coding DNA: TGTGCCAGCAGCCTTGAGACTAGCGGGACGGAGACCCAGTACTTC. The full variable domain, in which reference TRBV7-6 and TRBJ2-5 provide the parts outside the CDR3, is GAGVSQSPRYKVTKRGQDVALRCDPISGHVSLYWYRQALGQGPEFLTYFNYEAQQDKSGLPNDRFSAERPEGSISTLTIQRTEQRDSAMYRCASSLETSGTETQYFGPGTRLLVL.

The chain has TRBV6-6 and TRBJ2-7, with 10 positions matching TRBD2. Germline V gives CDR1 MNHNY, CDR2 SVGAGI (reference sequence). With 3 bases clipped from V and 5 bases from J, the junction kept 4 bases outside the gene matches. There are 14 residues in the CDR3. The CDR3 DNA reads TGTGCCAGCAGTTATAGCGGGGGGCGTAACGAGCAGTACTTC. Its translation: CASSYSGGRNEQYF.

The chain links TRBV6-6 to TRBJ2-5, with 8 bases identical to TRBD2. CDR1 is MNHNY and CDR2 is SVGAGI in the germline V gene (reference sequence). The CDR3 has 15 residues. V gave up 6 bases and J gave up 1 base; unmatched junction bases: 7. The CDR3 loop is CASSLGGVVQETQYF. For the CDR3, the DNA is TGTGCCAGCAGCCTCGGGGGGGTGGTCCAAGAGACCCAGTACTTC.

This chain uses TRBV7-3 with TRBJ1-1; D call uncertain. Trimming shortened V by 3 bases and J by 1 base, and 9 bases separated the two germline ends. The CDR3 loop spans 14 amino acids. The germline V gene has CDR1 SGHTA and CDR2 FQGTGA. The DNA of the CDR3 is TGTGCCAGCAGCTTGGAGGGATCGAACACTGAAGCTTTCTTT. This encodes CASSLEGSNTEAFF.

V gene TRBV5-6 combines with J gene TRBJ1-1, with D uncertain. V was cut by 0 bases and J by 0 bases, with 9 bases left in between. CDR3 length equals 15 residues. Looked up from germline, CDR1 is SGHDT and CDR2 is YYEEEE. CDR3 nucleotide sequence: TGTGCCAGCAGCTTGGTCGGTTCTGTGAACACTGAAGCTTTCTTT. This encodes CASSLVGSVNTEAFF. Looking up the rest from reference TRBV5-6 and TRBJ1-1 gives the full variable domain: DAGVTQSPTHLIKTRGQQVTLRCSPKSGHDTVSWYQQALGQGPQFIFQYYEEEERQRGNFPDRFSGHQFPNYSSELNVNALLLGDSALYLCASSLVGSVNTEAFFGQGTRLTVV.